Sequencing of this T cell receptor beta chain was carried out in a study of T cell responses to AZD1222 COVID-19 vaccine. As for the study in general: Pooling was applied to second doses at about 4 or about 12 weeks. Study findings and constraints: Donors, mostly white British, included more females; clonal diversity was possibly underestimated. Spike was spanned by vaccine-associated CD4 TCRs, with dominance at 160-218 and 743-854. Increased Spike-specific TCR breadth and depth were observed after two AZD1222 doses.

The table came from immunoSEQ multiplex PCR; TCRdb's copy has only in-frame clones and leaves some out. The sample comprises roughly 100,000 clones, about 90% of which are singletons, and about 5% rests with the top ten. The CDR3 is 15 amino acids. The germline CDR1 and CDR2 sequences are SGDLS and YYNGEE. The trim removed 3 bases at V and 3 bases at J, leaving 4 bases unmatched. This clone occurred once. Its antigen is unknown. The sequencing used peripheral blood, collected on day 0 of AZD1222 vaccination. The TCR was taken from an adult in good health. The rearrangement joins TRBV9 to TRBJ2-7; 12 bases agree with TRBD2. The CDR3, as DNA: TGTGCCAGCAGCGCTAGCGGGGGGGCAATCTACGAGCAGTACTTC. Its protein product is CASSASGGAIYEQYF.